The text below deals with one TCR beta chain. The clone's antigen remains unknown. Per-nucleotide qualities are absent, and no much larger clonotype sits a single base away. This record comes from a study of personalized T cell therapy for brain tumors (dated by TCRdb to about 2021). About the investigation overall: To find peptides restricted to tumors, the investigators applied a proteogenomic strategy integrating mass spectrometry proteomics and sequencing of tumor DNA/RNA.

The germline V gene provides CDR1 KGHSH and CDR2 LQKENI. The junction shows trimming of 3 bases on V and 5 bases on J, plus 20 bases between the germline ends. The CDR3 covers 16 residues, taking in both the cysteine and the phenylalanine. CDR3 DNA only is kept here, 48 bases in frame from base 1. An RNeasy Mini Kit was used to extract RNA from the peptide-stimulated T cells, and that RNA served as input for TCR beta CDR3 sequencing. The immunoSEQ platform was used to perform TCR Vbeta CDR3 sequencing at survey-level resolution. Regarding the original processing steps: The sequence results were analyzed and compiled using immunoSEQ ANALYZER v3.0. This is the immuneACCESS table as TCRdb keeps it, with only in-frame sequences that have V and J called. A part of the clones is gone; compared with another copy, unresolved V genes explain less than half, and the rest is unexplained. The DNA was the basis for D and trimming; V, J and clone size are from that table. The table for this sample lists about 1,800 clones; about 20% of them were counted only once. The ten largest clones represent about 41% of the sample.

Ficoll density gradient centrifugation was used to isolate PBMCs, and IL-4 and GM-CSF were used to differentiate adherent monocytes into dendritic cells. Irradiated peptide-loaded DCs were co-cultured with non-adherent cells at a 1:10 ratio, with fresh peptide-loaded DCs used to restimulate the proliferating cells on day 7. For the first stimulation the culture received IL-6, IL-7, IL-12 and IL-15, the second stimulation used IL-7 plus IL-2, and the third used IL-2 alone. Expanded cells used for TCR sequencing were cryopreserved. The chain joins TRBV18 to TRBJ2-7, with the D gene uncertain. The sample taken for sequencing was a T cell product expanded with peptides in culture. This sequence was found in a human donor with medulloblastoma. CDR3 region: CASSPLPPLQPHEQYF. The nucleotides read TGTGCCAGCTCACCGCTCCCCCCTTTACAGCCACACGAGCAGTACTTC.